This T cell receptor beta chain came from a study of blood T cell repertoires in COVID-19. On the study more broadly: T cells, B-cell-depleted T cells, or PBMCs supplied cDNA or gDNA.

Methods used by the authors: Quantification of nucleated cells was approximated via reference gene primer amplification. The protocol was immunoSEQ multiplex PCR, while the TCRdb copy is restricted to in-frame clones and leaves out a portion. The DNA gave D and trimming, while V, J and clone size come from that table. The sample consists of just under 35,000 clones, 90% to 95% of them appearing once. This clone was recorded once. The CDR3 contains 15 residues. Germline V gene sequence: CDR1 GTSNPN, CDR2 SVGIG (reference sequence). Between the trimmed V and J ends, which lost 2 bases and 2 bases, there was a span of 15 bases.

The sequence came from a man aged 60-69 years with active or convalescent COVID-19. The sample taken for sequencing was peripheral blood. The chain couples TRBV30 to TRBJ1-2; D ambiguous. DNA of the CDR3: TGTGCCTGGAGTTCCCCATTCTCGGGGAACTATGGCTACACCTTC. It codes for CAWSSPFSGNYGYTF. The variable domain in full, with the rest retrieved from reference TRBV30 and TRBJ1-2, is SQTIHQWPATLVQPVGSPLSLECTVEGTSNPNLYWYRQAAGRGLQLLFYSVGIGQISSEVPQNLSASRPQDRQFILSSKKLLLSDSGFYLCAWSSPFSGNYGYTFGSGTRLTVV.